This T cell receptor (beta chain) was obtained from a study of cytomegalovirus exposure and HLA in healthy donors (dated by TCRdb to about 2017). General notes on the study: An earlier analysis of under 600 of the donors reported approximately 270 Gb of sequence data and 100 million to 130 million unique TCR beta sequences from 150 million to 200 million T cells. Among around 400 genotyped donors of the cohort, an average of around 220,000 unique TCR beta nucleotide sequences was sequenced per donor, of which about 19% were non-productive. High-throughput TCR immunosequencing, statistical association of individual TCRs with disease status, and machine learning were combined to predict cytomegalovirus infection status. Genome-wide SNP genotypes for about 55% of the 666 donors were used in a later genetic analysis, which treated that subset as a discovery cohort. The study aimed to test whether cataloging public T cell receptors could reveal signatures of past pathogen exposure. The T cell repertoires of around 730 subjects were profiled by immunosequencing and related to cytomegalovirus serostatus. In addition to the first cohort of 500 to 850 subjects, a separate validation cohort of under 150 different subjects was used. An earlier analysis of a few hundred of the donors applied high-throughput TCR beta sequencing to assess whether each TCR beta V gene segment acted as functional or pseudogenic. Rather than drawing on any new phenotypic data, the later analysis identified candidate immune exposures from TCR beta sequences and the way those sequences occurred across donors. The genetic ancestry cluster associated with self-reported Caucasian donors included around four fifths of the 300 to 450 genotyped donors. Donor age, sex, ethnicity and CMV serostatus were compiled alongside the repertoire data. Because of strong linkage in the cohort, roughly five DR-DQ haplotypes were treated as single units for association and clustering. Typing coverage differed by locus: A, B, C, DRB1 and DQB1 were typed in roughly 620-630 donors, DQA1 in 500 to 550, DPA1 in approximately 610, and DPB1 in just under 480. Every repertoire in the discovery cohort had been generated on one and the same sequencing platform. To study patterns of TCR occurrence, a later analysis re-analyzed previously published TCR beta repertoires from 666 donors and added high-resolution HLA genotyping. Both class I and class II loci were covered by HLA typing, at four-digit resolution. About 280 gigabases of sequencing data and about 92 million unique TCR sequences made up an early release that covered nearly 650 HLA-typed donors. What the research found in general, with its limitations: Because counts were too low, seventeen rarely observed V segments, including chromosome 9 orphons, were excluded from the earlier analysis of 587 of the donors. Linkage disequilibrium might explain the correlated functional status among segregating V segments, but an unknown experimental factor could not be excluded. The sequencing pipeline was judged likely to have produced a cluster of highly shared sequence variants as a technical artifact. Sequencing depth was assumed to be roughly uniform across donors in the presence/absence analyses, though that assumption may not hold. A later analysis reported that several top co-occurrence clusters appeared linked to parvovirus B19, influenza, CMV and Epstein-Barr virus. Most TCR sequences were observed very rarely across donors, whereas some public TCRs were present in many individuals. The classifier was reported to diagnose cytomegalovirus status with high specificity and sensitivity in both the original and validation cohorts. Because some donors lacked HLA typing at each locus, the association tests relied only on the typed subset. In a later analysis, the rate of TCR association differed among HLA loci, with DRB1 alleles having the most associated TCRs and HLA-C alleles having the fewest. The authors suggested that the approach could potentially be generalized to other disease states and immunological phenotypes. A later genetic analysis associated a missense DCLRE1C variant with V-gene and J-gene trimming of TCR beta chains, and an independent cohort replicated the association. A further reported finding was that TCR beta sequences accurately predicted the HLA-A and HLA-B alleles for most subjects in the first cohort. In a later analysis, HLA-associated TCR beta chains were found to be more clonally expanded and to have lower generation probabilities than equally common non-associated chains. The study listed 164 TCR beta chains as associated with cytomegalovirus. Only TCR beta chains were sequenced in this cohort, and the absence of alpha or paired-chain data limited detectable features. A few of the identified cytomegalovirus-associated TCR beta chains were confirmed in vitro to be specific for cytomegalovirus antigens. Immune exposure information for the cohort was limited to CMV serostatus. In an earlier analysis of a few hundred of the donors, most TCR beta V segments were observed in productive rearrangements about 87% or about 30% of the time, broadly matching IMGT annotations. According to a later genetic analysis, donors in an Asian-associated ancestry cluster had fewer N-insertions in productive TCRs than the approximately 670-donor mean. When HLA alleles, especially DR and DQ, strongly co-occurred, TCR associations were difficult to assign to individual alleles. In a later analysis, about 17,000 TCR beta sequences were associated with specific HLA alleles at a false discovery rate of 0.05. In a later analysis, most CMV-associated TCR beta chains were found to appear HLA-restricted, with HLA associations seemingly driven largely by CMV exposure. Some IMGT-functional V segments, including TRBV6-2 and TRBV6-3, could not be distinguished by the 87-base-pair reads and were therefore excluded.

The receptor library was made with the immunoSEQ multiplex PCR assay. For the multiplex PCR, a mixture combining 60 forward primers for TCR Vbeta segments and 13 reverse primers for TCR Jbeta segments was used. The CDR3 region of rearranged TCR beta genes was amplified from genomic DNA by a multiplex PCR assay. Amplified TCR beta libraries were sequenced as 87-base-pair reads on the Illumina HiSeq System. As for the original processing: A later analysis counted about 82 million unique TCR beta chains across the 666 repertoires, and 10 million to 12 million of these chains were shared by at least two donors. Raw reads were error-corrected and collapsed into unique sequences with a nearest-neighbor algorithm that merged closely related sequences to remove PCR and sequencing errors. Alignment of CDR3 sequences to IMGT reference sequences was used to assign V, D and J gene segments. For a sequence to be retained, a match of at least six nucleotides to both a V gene segment and a J gene segment was required. Rearrangements were called productive when the CDR3 lacked stop codons and stayed in frame with V and J; all others were non-productive. Following IMGT convention, CDR3 was defined as the stretch from the second conserved V-encoded cysteine up to the conserved J-encoded phenylalanine. Sequences without an unambiguous match to a single V gene segment were excluded from the earlier analysis of a few hundred of the donors. In an earlier analysis of almost 600 of the donors, a V segment was called functional when productive rearrangements were above 56.7%, and segregating when the standard deviation between donors exceeded 5%. A statistical classification framework was built for diagnosing cytomegalovirus status from the catalog of TCR beta chain sequences. V and J gene assignment, in a later analysis, came from comparing TCR nucleotide sequences with IMGT/GENE-DB human TR gene sequences. The TCRdist pipeline was used in a later analysis to assign CDR3 sequences and most-parsimonious VDJ recombination scenarios. In a later analysis, every TCR beta chain was defined by the combination of its CDR3 amino acid sequence and its V-gene family, and reads without a unique V-gene family were dropped. As a way to deal with suspected cross-contamination and a sequencing artifact, a later analysis dropped hundreds of nucleotide sequences that were highly shared and had low generation probability. In a later analysis, a clonal expansion index was calculated for each public chain from normalized within-repertoire ranks of inferred template counts. A later analysis computed generation probabilities with a VDJ recombination model fitted to out-of-frame rearrangements, and checked the results against IGoR. Hypergeometric tests were used in a later analysis to score TCR-TCR, TCR-HLA and TCR-CMV co-occurrence, with a repertoire-size bias correction applied to the TCR pairs. In a later analysis, false discovery rates were estimated by permuting HLA or CMV assignments 20 times. In a later analysis, co-occurring TCRs were grouped with DBSCAN, and TCRdist sequence similarity was added when clustering was performed within HLA-allele-positive subsets. Repertoires with fewer than 30,000 or more than 120,000 public chains were left out of co-occurrence clustering, as were four to six repertoires with anomalous nucleotide sharing. TCRdb's version of the immuneACCESS table is confined to in-frame rearrangements and falls short of the full clone set. An unresolved V gene accounts for under half of the shortfall where checked; the remainder is of unknown origin. V, J and clone size are those of that table, while D and trimming were read from the DNA. In all, the sample holds 150,000 to 200,000 clones, and around 79% of those were seen once. In total, the top ten clones hold roughly 1.4% of the sample.

From cysteine to phenylalanine, the CDR3 is 15 amino acids long. The only DNA kept is the CDR3, 45 bases in frame from the first base. A distance of 17 bases separates the germline ends of V and J, which lose 8 bases and 6 bases respectively. CDR1 is given as SGHTA and CDR2 as FQGNSA, both from the germline V gene. Of note for this clone: There is no known antigen for this receptor. No much larger clonotype is one base removed from it; base qualities were not supplied.

The cohort comprised around 700 healthy bone marrow donors. At the time of sampling, all cohort members were nominally healthy, though unrecorded immune exposures were likely present. The donor was CMV seronegative and was included in the group of around 320 seronegative cohort members. Each donor provided a peripheral blood sample, and peripheral blood mononuclear cells were used for TCR beta sequencing. The Qiagen DNeasy Blood Extraction Kit was used to extract genomic DNA from the blood cell samples. The origin of this receptor is a woman aged 45 to 65 in good health and CMV-seronegative. Source material: PBMCs. The chain links TRBV7-2 with TRBJ1-6; tentative D gene TRBD1, with 5 bases matching. The CDR3 protein sequence reads: CASSSGQGLNSPLHF. The nucleotides are TGTGCCAGCTCGTCCGGGCAGGGACTTAATTCACCCCTCCACTTT.